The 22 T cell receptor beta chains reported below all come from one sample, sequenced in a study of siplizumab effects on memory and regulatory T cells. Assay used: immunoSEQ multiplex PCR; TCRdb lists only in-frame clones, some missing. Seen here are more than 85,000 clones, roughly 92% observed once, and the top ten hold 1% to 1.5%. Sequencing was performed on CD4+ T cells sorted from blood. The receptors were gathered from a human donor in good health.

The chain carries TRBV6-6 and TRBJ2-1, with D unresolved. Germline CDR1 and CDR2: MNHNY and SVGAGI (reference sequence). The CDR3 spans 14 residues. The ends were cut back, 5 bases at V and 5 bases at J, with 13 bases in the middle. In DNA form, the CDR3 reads TGTGCCAGCAGTCGGGCAGAGAAAAACAATGAGCAGTTCTTC. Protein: CASSRAEKNNEQFF.

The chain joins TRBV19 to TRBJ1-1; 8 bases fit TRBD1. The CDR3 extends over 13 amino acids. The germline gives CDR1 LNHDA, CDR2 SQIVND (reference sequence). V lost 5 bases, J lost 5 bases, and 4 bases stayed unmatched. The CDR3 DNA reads TGTGCCAGTAGTTCAGGGGGCTCAACTGAAGCTTTCTTT. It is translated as CASSSGGSTEAFF. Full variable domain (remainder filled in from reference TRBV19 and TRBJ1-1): DGGITQSPKYLFRKEGQNVTLSCEQNLNHDAMYWYRQDPGQGLRLIYYSQIVNDFQKGDIAEGYSVSREKKESFPLTVTSAQKNPTAFYLCASSSGGSTEAFFGQGTRLTVV.

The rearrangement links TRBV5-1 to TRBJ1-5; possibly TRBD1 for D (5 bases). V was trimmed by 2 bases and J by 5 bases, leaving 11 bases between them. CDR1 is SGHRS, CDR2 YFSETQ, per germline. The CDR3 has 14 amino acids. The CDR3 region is CASSLIGTDQPQHF. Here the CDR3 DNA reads TGCGCCAGCAGCTTAATAGGGACCGATCAGCCCCAGCATTTT.

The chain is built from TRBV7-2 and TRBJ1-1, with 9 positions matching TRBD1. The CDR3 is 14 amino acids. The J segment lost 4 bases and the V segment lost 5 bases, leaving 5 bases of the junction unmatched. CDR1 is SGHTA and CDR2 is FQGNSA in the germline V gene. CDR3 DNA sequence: TGTGCCAGCAGCCGGGACAGGGTGGGCACTGAAGCTTTCTTT. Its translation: CASSRDRVGTEAFF.

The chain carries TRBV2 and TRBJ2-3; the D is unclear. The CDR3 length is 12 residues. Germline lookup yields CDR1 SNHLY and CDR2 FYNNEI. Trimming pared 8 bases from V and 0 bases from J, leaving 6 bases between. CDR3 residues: CASGRSTDTQYF. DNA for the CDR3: TGTGCCAGCGGACGGAGCACAGATACGCAGTATTTT.

DNA for the CDR3: TGTGCCAGCTCCCCGGGACAGGGGGGATGGCCCCAGCATTTT. Its translation is CASSPGQGGWPQHF. V usage is TRBV18 and J usage is TRBJ1-5; 11 positions match TRBD1. This CDR3 is built from 14 residues. V shed 6 bases, J shed 9 bases, and the junction held 7 bases outside the gene matches. The germline gives CDR1 KGHSH, CDR2 LQKENI.

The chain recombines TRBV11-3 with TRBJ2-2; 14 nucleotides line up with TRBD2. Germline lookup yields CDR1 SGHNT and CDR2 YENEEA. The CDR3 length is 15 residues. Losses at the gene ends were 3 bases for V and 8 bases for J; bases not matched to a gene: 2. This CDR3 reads CASSFGLAGGGELFF. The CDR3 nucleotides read TGTGCCAGCAGCTTCGGACTAGCGGGGGGAGGGGAGCTGTTTTTT.

This CDR3 is CASTQGGGYTF. The CDR3 DNA reads TGTGCCAGCACCCAGGGTGGTGGCTACACCTTC. The chain uses TRBV6-5 and TRBJ1-2; D is perhaps TRBD1 (5 bases). The germline V gene encodes CDR1 MNHEY and CDR2 SVGAGI. Trimming stripped 7 bases from V and 7 bases from J, with 10 bases between. CDR3 size: 11 residues.

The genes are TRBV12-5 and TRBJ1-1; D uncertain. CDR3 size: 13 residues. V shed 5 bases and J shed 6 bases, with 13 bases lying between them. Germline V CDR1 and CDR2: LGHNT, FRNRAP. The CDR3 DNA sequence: TGTGCTAGTGGTACGGGGTTATGGGCTGAAGCTTTCTTT. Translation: CASGTGLWAEAFF.

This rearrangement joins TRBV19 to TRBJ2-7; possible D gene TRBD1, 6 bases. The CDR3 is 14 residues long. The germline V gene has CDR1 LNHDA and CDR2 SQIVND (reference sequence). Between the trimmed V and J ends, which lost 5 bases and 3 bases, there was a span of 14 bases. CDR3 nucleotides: TGTGCCAGTAGTTTACAGGGCCCGGGCTACGAGCAGTACTTC. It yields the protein CASSLQGPGYEQYF.

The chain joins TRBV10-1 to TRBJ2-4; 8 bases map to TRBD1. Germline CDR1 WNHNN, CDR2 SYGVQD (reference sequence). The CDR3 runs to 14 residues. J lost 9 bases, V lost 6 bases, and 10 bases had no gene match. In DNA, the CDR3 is TGCGCCAGCAGCTCCGGACAGGGAATAGGCATTCAGTACTTC. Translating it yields CASSSGQGIGIQYF.

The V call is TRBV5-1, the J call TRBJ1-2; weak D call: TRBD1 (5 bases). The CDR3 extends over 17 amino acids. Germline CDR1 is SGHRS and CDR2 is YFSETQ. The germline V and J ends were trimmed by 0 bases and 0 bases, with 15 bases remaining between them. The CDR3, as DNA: TGCGCCAGCAGCTTGGTTCAGGGACGGAACACTAACTATGGCTACACCTTC. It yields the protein CASSLVQGRNTNYGYTF. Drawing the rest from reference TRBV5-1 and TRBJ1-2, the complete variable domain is KAGVTQTPRYLIKTRGQQVTLSCSPISGHRSVSWYQQTPGQGLQFLFEYFSETQRNKGNFPGRFSGRQFSNSRSEMNVSTLELGDSALYLCASSLVQGRNTNYGYTFGSGTRLTVV.

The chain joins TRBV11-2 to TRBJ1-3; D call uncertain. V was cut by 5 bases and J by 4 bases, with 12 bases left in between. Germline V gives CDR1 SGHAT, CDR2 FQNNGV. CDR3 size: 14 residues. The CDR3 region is CASSPAGGGNTIYF. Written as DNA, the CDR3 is TGTGCCAGCAGCCCAGCCGGTGGCGGAAACACCATATATTTT.

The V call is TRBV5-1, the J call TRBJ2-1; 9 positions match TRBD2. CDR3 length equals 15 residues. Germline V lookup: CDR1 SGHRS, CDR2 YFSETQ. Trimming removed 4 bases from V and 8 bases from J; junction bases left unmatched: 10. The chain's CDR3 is CASSDSGSPNYEQFF. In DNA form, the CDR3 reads TGCGCCAGCAGCGATAGCGGGAGTCCTAACTATGAGCAGTTCTTC.

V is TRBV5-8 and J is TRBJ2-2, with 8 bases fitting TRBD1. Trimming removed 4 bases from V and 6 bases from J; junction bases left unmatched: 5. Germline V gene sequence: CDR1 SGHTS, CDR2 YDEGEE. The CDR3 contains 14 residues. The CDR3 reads CASSRRQGPGELFF. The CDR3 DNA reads TGTGCCAGCAGCCGTAGACAGGGGCCCGGGGAGCTGTTTTTT.

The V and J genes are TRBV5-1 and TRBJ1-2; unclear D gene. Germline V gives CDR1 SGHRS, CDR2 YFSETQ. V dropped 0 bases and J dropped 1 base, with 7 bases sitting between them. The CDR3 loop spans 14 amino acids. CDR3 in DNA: TGCGCCAGCAGCTTGGAGGTACTTAACTATGGCTACACCTTC. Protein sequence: CASSLEVLNYGYTF.

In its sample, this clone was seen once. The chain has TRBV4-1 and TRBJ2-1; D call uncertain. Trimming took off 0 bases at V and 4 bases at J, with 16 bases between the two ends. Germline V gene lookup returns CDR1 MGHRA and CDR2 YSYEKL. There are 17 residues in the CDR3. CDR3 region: CASSQDSRSQTYNEQFF. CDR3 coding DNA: TGCGCCAGCAGCCAAGATTCGAGGTCCCAGACGTACAATGAGCAGTTCTTC.

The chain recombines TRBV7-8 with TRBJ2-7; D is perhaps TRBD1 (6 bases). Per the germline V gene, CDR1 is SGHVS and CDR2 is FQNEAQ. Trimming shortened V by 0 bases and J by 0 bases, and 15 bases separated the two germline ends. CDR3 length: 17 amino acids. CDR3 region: CASSLALGQGSSYEQYF. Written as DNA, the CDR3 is TGTGCCAGCAGCTTAGCTTTGGGCCAGGGGAGCTCCTACGAGCAGTACTTC.

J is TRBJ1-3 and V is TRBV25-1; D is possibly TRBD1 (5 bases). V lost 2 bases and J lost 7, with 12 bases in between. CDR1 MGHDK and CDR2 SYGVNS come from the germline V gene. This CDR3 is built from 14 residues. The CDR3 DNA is TGTGCCAGCAGTGAACCCGGACACGATAACACCATATATTTT. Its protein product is CASSEPGHDNTIYF.

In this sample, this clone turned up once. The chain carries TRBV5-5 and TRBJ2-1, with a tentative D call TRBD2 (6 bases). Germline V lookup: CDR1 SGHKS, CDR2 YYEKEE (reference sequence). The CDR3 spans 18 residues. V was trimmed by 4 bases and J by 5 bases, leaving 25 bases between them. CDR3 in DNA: TGTGCCAGCAGCCGAGCGAACAGACTAGTTCGGATGGACAATGAGCAGTTCTTC. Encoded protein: CASSRANRLVRMDNEQFF.

CDR3 bases: TGTGCCAGCAGTTTTGGAGGGATTAACTATGGCTACACCTTC. This sequence encodes CASSFGGINYGYTF. The chain links TRBV6-5 to TRBJ1-2; D is uncertain. Between the trimmed V and J ends, which lost 4 bases and 1 base, there was a span of 10 bases. The CDR3 runs 14 residues. Germline lookup yields CDR1 MNHEY and CDR2 SVGAGI.

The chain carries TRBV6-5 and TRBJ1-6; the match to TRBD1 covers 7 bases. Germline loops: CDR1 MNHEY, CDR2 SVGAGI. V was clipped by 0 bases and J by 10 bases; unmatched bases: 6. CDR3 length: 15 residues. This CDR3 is CASSYSGQPFSPLHF. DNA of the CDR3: TGTGCCAGCAGTTACTCGGGACAGCCATTCTCACCCCTCCACTTT.